Reported below is one T cell receptor (beta chain). These data belong to a study of blood T cell repertoires in COVID-19. Germline values: CDR1 SGDLS, CDR2 YYNGEE. CDR3 length: 16 residues. Trimming took 3 bases from V and 2 from J; bases not matched to a gene: 7. The assay was immunoSEQ multiplex PCR, and TCRdb's table has in-frame clones only and misses some. There are over 300,000 clones in the sample; roughly 90% occur only once, and around 0.97% lies in the top ten. The chain combines TRBV9 with TRBJ2-2, with 7 bases aligning to TRBD1. The TCR originated in a woman in her thirties with acute COVID-19. Sequenced: PBMCs or T cells enriched from blood (not recorded which). This CDR3 is CASSATGTDNTGELFF. Written as DNA, the CDR3 is TGTGCCAGCAGCGCAACCGGGACAGATAACACCGGGGAGCTGTTTTTT.